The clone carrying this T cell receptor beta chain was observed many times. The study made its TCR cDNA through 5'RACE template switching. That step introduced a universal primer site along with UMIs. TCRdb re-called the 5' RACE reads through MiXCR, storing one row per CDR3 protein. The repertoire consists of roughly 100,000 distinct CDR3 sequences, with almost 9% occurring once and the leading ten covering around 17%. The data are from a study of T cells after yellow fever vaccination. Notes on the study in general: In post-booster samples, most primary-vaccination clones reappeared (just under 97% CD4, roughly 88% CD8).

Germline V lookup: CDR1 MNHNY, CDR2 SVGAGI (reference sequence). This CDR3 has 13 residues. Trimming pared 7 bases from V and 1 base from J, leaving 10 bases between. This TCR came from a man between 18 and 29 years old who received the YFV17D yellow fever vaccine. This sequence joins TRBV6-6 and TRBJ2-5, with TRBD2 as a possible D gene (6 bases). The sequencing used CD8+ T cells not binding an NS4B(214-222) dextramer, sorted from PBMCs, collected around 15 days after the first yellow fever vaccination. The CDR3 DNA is TGTGCCAGCAAGCGGGCAGCCCAAGAGACCCAGTACTTC. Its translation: CASKRAAQETQYF.